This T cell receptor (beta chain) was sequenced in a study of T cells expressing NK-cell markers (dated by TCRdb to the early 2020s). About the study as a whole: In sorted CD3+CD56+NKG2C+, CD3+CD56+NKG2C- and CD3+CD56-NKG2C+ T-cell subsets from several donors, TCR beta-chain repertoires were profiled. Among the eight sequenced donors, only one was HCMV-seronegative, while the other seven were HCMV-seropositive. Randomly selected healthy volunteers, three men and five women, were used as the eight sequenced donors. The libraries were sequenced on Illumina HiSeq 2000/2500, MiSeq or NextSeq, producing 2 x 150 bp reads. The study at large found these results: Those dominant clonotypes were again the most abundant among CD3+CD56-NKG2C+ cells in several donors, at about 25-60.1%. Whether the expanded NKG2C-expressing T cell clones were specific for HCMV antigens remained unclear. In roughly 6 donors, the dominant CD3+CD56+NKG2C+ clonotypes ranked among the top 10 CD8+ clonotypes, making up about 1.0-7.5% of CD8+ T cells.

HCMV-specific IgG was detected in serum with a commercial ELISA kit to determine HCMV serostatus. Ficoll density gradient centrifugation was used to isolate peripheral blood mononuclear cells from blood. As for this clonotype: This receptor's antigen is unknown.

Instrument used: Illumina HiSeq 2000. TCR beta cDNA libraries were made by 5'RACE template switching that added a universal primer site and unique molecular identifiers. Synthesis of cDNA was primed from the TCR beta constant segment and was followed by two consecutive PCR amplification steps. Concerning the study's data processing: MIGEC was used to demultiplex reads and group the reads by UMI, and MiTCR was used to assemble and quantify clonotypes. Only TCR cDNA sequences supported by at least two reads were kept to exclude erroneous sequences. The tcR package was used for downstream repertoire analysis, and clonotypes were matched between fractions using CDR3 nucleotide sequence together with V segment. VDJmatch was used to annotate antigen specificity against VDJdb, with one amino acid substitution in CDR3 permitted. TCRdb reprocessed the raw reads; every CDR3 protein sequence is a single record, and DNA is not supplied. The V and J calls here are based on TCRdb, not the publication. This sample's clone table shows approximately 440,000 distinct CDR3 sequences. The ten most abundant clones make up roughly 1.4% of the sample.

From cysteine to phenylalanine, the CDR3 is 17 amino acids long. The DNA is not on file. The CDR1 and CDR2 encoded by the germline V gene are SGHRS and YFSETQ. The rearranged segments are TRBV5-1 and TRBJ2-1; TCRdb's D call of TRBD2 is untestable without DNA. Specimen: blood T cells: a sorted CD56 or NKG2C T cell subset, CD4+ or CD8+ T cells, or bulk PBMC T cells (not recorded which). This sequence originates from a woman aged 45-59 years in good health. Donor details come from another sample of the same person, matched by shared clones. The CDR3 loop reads CASSLGTLEGSYNEQFF. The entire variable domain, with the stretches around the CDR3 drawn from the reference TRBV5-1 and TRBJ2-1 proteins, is KAGVTQTPRYLIKTRGQQVTLSCSPISGHRSVSWYQQTPGQGLQFLFEYFSETQRNKGNFPGRFSGRQFSNSRSEMNVSTLELGDSALYLCASSLGTLEGSYNEQFFGPGTRLTVL.